This TCR beta chain was identified during a study of breast tumors, draining lymph nodes, adjacent tissues. At least ten counts were recorded for this clonotype. The antigen remains unidentified. Study-wide results and caveats: Data fit most tumor T cells coming from lymph node, expanding in tumor. That most tumor T cells come from lymph nodes remained unproven. Tumor repertoires ranked between lymph nodes and nontumor tissue in diversity, with V and J gene preferences.

TCRdb itself ran the multiplex PCR reads through MiXCR, one entry per CDR3 protein. The data show a few hundred thousand distinct CDR3 sequences, with 30% to 35% seen just once and approximately 3.5% held by the top ten. Samples came from axillary lymph nodes draining the breast cancer. CDR1 and CDR2 (germline): DFQATT, SNEGSKA (reference sequence). The CDR3 is 14 amino acids. V was cut by 3 bases and J by 6 bases, with 17 bases left in between. The chain links TRBV20-1 to TRBJ1-2, with TRBD1 as a possible D gene (6 bases). The TCR comes from a female donor with breast cancer. Some clones in this sample may be carry-over from other donors' samples. Sequenced sample: axillary lymph node tissue. This CDR3 reads CSASPRGTDHGYTF. CDR3 nucleotide sequence: TGCAGTGCTAGCCCGAGGGGGACGGACCATGGCTACACCTTC.